In its sample, the clone carrying this T cell receptor (beta chain) was seen once. This sample was included in a study of T cell responses to AZD1222 COVID-19 vaccine. Generated by immunoSEQ multiplex PCR, the TCRdb table keeps only in-frame clones and is missing some. This sample carries some 150,000 clones, around 91% of them seen once, and the ten largest clones take around 5.4%. V gave up 2 bases and J gave up 5 bases, with 13 bases separating them. The CDR3 contains 15 residues. Germline V CDR1 and CDR2: SGHTA, FQGNSA. The chain recombines TRBV7-2 with TRBJ2-1, with D perhaps TRBD2 (5 bases). The source of this sequence is an adult in good health. Here the sequenced sample was peripheral blood, taken on day 0 of AZD1222 vaccination. CDR3 in amino acids: CASSLTRAGNNEQFF. CDR3 DNA sequence: TGTGCCAGCAGCTTAACCCGTGCCGGGAACAATGAGCAGTTCTTC.